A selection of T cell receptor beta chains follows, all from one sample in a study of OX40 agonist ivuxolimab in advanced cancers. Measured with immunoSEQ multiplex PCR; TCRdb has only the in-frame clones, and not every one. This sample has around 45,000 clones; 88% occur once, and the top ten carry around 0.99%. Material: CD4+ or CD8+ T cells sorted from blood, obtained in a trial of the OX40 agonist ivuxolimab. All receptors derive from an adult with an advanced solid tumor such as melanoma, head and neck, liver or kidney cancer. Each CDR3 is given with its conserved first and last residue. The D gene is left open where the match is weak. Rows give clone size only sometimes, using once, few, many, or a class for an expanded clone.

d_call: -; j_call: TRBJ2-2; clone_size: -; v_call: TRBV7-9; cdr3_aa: CASSPLAATGELFF; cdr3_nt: TGTGCCAGCAGCCCCTTGGCGGCTACCGGGGAGCTGTTTTTT
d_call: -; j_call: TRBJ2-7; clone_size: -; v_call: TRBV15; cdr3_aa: CATSRGFGTHYEQYF; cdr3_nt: TGTGCCACCAGCAGAGGATTCGGGACACACTACGAGCAGTACTTC
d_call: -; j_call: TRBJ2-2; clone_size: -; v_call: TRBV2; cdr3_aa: CASTGGANTGELFF; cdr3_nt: TGTGCCAGCACCGGGGGAGCGAACACCGGGGAGCTGTTTTTT
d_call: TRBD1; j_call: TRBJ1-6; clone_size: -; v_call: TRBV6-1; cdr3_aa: CASSERQGNSPLHF; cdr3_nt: TGTGCCAGCAGTGAGAGACAGGGGAATTCACCCCTCCACTTT
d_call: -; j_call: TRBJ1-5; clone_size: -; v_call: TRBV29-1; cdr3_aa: CSVGDANQPQHF; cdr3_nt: TGCAGCGTTGGAGACGCCAATCAGCCCCAGCATTTT
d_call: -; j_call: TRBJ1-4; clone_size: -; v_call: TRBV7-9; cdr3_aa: CASSLSGQPSEKLFF; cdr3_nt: TGTGCCAGCAGCCTATCCGGACAGCCGTCGGAAAAACTGTTTTTT
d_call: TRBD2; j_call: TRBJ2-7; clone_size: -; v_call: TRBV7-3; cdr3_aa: CASSLVGRFDEQYF; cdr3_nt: TGTGCCAGCAGCTTAGTCGGGAGGTTTGACGAGCAGTACTTC
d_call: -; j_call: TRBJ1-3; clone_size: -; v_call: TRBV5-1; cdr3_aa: CASSFGDSRILTGNTIYF; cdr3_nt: TGCGCCAGCAGCTTCGGAGACAGCAGAATTCTTACTGGAAACACCATATATTTT
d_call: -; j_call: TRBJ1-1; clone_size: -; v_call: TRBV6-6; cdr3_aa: CASSSGSGAFF; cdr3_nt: TGTGCCAGCAGTTCTGGATCCGGAGCTTTCTTT
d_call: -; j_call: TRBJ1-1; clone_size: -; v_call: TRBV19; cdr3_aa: CASSPGTGYTEAFF; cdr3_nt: TGTGCCAGTAGTCCCGGGACGGGTTATACTGAAGCTTTCTTT
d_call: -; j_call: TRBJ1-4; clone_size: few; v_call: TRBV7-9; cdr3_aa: CASSRDKTGLKLFF; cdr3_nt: TGTGCCAGCAGCCGAGACAAGACAGGCCTGAAACTGTTTTTT
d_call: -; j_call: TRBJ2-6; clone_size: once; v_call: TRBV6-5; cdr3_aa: CASSYSSGANVLTF; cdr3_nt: TGTGCCAGCAGTTACTCCTCTGGGGCCAACGTCCTGACTTTC
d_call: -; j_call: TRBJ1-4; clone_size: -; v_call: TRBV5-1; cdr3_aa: CASSLDSPATNEKLFF; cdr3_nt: TGCGCCAGCAGCCTGGACAGCCCAGCAACTAATGAAAAACTGTTTTTT
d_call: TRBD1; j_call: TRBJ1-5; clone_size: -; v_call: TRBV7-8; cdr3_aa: CASSAQGESNQPQHF; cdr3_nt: TGTGCCAGCAGCGCGCAGGGGGAAAGCAATCAGCCCCAGCATTTT
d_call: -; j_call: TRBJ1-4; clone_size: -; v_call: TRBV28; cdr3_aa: CASSFERINEKLFF; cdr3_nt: TGTGCCAGCAGTTTTGAAAGAATTAATGAAAAACTGTTTTTT
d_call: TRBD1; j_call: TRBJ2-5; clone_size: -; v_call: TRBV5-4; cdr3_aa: CASSSPLGGTGQETQYF; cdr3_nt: TGTGCCAGCAGCTCCCCCTTAGGCGGGACAGGGCAAGAGACCCAGTACTTC
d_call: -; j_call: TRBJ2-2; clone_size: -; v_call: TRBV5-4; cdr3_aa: CASSLLQGNTGELFF; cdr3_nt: TGTGCCAGCAGCTTGTTGCAGGGGAACACCGGGGAGCTGTTTTTT
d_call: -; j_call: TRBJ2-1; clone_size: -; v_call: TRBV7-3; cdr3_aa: CASSLGLGGGNEQFF; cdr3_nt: TGTGCCAGCAGCTTGGGACTGGGGGGCGGGAATGAGCAGTTCTTC
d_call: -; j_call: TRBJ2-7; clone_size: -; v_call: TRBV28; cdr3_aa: CASKSPTGQAYEQYF; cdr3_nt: TGTGCCAGCAAGTCCCCGACTGGGCAAGCCTACGAGCAGTACTTC
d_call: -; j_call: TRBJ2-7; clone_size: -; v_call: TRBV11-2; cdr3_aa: CASSLFGGPIYEQYF; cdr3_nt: TGTGCCAGCAGCTTATTTGGGGGCCCAATTTACGAGCAGTACTTC
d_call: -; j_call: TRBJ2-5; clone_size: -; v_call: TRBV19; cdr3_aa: CASTPSGTRLGETQYF; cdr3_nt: TGTGCCAGTACCCCCTCGGGGACCAGGTTAGGAGAGACCCAGTACTTC
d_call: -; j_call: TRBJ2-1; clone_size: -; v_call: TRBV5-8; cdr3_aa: CASSYDSDYSYNEQFF; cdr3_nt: TGTGCCAGCAGCTACGACAGCGACTACTCCTACAATGAGCAGTTCTTC
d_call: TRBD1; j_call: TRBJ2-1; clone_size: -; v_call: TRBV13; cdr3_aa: CASSLDRGLEQFF; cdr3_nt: TGTGCCAGCAGCTTAGACAGGGGGCTTGAGCAGTTCTTC
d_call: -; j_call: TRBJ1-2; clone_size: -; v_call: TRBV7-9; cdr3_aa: CASSRTAAYGYTF; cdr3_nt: TGTGCCAGCAGTCGCACAGCGGCCTATGGCTACACCTTC
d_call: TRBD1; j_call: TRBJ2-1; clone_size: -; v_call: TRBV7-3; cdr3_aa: CASSLNPDRKTYNEQFF; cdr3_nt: TGTGCCAGCAGCTTAAACCCGGACAGGAAAACCTACAATGAGCAGTTCTTC
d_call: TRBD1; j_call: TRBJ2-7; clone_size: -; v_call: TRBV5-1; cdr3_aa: CASSLLGQGESGEQYF; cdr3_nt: TGCGCCAGCAGCTTGCTGGGTCAGGGGGAGTCCGGCGAGCAGTACTTC
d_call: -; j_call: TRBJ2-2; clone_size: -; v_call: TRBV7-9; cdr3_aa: CASSFSYTGELFF; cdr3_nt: TGTGCCAGCAGCTTCAGCTACACCGGGGAGCTGTTTTTT
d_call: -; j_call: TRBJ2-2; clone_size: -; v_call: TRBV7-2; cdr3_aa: CASSLGTAGTGELFF; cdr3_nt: TGTGCCAGCAGCCTAGGGACAGCGGGAACCGGGGAGCTGTTTTTT
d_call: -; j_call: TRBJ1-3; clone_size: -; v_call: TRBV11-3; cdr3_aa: CASSLVVFTSGNTIYF; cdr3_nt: TGTGCCAGCAGCTTAGTCGTTTTTACCTCTGGAAACACCATATATTTT
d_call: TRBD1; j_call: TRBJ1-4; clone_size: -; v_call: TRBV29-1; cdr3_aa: CSVDRGEKLFF; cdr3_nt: TGCAGCGTGGACAGGGGCGAAAAACTGTTTTTT
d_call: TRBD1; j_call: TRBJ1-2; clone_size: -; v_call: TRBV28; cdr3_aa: CASRTGTGGNYGYTF; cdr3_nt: TGTGCCAGCAGGACCGGGACAGGGGGCAACTATGGCTACACCTTC
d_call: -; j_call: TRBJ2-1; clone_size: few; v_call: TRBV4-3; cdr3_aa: CASSQDEIRGYNEQFF; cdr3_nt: TGCGCCAGCAGCCAAGACGAGATTAGGGGCTACAATGAGCAGTTCTTC
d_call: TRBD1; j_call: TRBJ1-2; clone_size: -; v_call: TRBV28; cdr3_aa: CASRLGGGRGNYGYTF; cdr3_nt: TGTGCCAGCCGATTGGGAGGGGGCAGGGGGAACTATGGCTACACCTTC
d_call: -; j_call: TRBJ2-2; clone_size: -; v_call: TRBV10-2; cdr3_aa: CASSEVPGALNGELFF; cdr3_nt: TGCGCCAGCAGTGAGGTTCCAGGGGCCCTCAACGGGGAGCTGTTTTTT
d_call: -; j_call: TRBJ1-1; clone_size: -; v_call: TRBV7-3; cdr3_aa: CASSQGISTEAFF; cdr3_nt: TGTGCCAGCAGCCAGGGGATTAGCACTGAAGCTTTCTTT
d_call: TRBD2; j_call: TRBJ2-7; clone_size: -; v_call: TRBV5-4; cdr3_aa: CASSLGLGTSGRVYEQYF; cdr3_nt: TGTGCCAGCAGCTTGGGGCTGGGGACTAGCGGGAGGGTTTACGAGCAGTACTTC
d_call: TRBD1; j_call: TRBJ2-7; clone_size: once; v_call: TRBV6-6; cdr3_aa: CASSYDRGESYEQYF; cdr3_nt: TGTGCCAGCAGCTACGACAGGGGCGAATCCTACGAGCAGTACTTC
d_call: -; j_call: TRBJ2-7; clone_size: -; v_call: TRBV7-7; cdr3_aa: CASSLEGGVGGEQYF; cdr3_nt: TGTGCTAGCAGCCTCGAAGGAGGAGTCGGGGGCGAGCAGTACTTC
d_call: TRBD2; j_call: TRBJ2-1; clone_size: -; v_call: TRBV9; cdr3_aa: CASSAGLLQYNEQFF; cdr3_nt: TGTGCCAGCAGCGCGGGACTACTTCAGTACAATGAGCAGTTCTTC
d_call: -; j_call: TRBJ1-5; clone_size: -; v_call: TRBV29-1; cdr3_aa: CSVVVGGGRGNQPQHF; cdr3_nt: TGCAGCGTTGTGGTTGGGGGGGGCCGGGGCAATCAGCCCCAGCATTTT
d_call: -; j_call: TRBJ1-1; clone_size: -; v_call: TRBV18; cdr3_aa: CASSPFTGNTEAFF; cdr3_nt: TGTGCCAGCTCACCATTTACAGGGAACACTGAAGCTTTCTTT
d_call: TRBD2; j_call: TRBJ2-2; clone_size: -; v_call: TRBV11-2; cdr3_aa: CASRGLAGTGELFF; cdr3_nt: TGTGCCAGCAGAGGACTAGCGGGAACCGGGGAGCTGTTTTTT
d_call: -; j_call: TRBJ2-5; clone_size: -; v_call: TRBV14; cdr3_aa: CASSQDLRETQYF; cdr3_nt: TGTGCCAGCAGCCAAGATCTGAGAGAGACCCAGTACTTC
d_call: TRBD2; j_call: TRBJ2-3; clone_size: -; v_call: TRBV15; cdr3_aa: CATSRDKAGVGDTQYF; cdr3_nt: TGTGCCACCAGCAGAGATAAAGCGGGAGTGGGAGATACGCAGTATTTT
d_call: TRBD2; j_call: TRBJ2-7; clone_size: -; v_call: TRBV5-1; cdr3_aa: CASSRLAAVGSYEQYF; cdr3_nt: TGCGCCAGCAGCAGACTAGCGGCCGTTGGCTCCTACGAGCAGTACTTC
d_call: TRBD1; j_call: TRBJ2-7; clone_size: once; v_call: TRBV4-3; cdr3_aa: CASSLAGTAAYEQYF; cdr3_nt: TGCGCCAGCAGCTTGGCCGGGACAGCCGCCTACGAGCAGTACTTC
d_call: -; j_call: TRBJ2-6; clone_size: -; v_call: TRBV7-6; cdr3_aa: CASRMESGANVLTF; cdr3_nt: TGTGCCAGCAGGATGGAATCTGGGGCCAACGTCCTGACTTTC
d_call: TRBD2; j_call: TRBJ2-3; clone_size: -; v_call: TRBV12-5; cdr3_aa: CASGLSGMGDTQYF; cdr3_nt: TGTGCTAGTGGTCTCAGCGGGATGGGAGATACGCAGTATTTT
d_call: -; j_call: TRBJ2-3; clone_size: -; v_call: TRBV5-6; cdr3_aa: CASSLWGLGSDTQYF; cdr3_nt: TGTGCCAGCAGCTTGTGGGGTCTGGGGTCAGATACGCAGTATTTT
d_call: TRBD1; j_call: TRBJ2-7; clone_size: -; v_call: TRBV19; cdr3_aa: CASSNPRGSYEQYF; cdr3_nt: TGTGCCAGTAGTAACCCCAGGGGGTCCTACGAGCAGTACTTC
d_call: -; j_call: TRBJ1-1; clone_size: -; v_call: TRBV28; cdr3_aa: CASFTNRRTEAFF; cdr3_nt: TGTGCCAGCTTCACAAATCGGCGGACTGAAGCTTTCTTT
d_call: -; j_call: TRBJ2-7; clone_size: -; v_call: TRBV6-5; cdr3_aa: CASGQKYEQYF; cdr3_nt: TGTGCCAGCGGACAAAAGTACGAGCAGTACTTC
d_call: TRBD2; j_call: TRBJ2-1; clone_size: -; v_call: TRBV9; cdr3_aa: CASSVTGAGGSYNEQFF; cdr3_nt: TGTGCCAGCAGCGTAACTGGAGCGGGAGGATCCTACAATGAGCAGTTCTTC
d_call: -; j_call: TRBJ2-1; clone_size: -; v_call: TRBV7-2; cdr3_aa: CASSLSKTGHEQFF; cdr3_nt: TGTGCCAGCAGTCTAAGTAAGACAGGCCATGAGCAGTTCTTC
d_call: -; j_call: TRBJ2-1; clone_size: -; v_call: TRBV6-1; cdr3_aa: CASNRAPRGNEQFF; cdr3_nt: TGTGCCAGCAACCGGGCCCCGCGGGGCAATGAGCAGTTCTTC